Presented here are 30 T cell receptor beta chains from one specimen sequenced in a study of CD4 and CD8 cells across lung adenocarcinoma regions. MiXCR, run by TCRdb on the PCR reads, gives a single entry per CDR3 protein. The sample records 6,700 or so distinct CDR3 sequences, under 55% being singletons. The material sequenced was CD8+ T cells from the center of a lung tumor. The receptors shown here come from a female donor with lung adenocarcinoma. The CD4 and CD8 labels of this study may be unreliable.

This clonotype was observed a single time. V and J are TRBV7-8 and TRBJ2-1; either TRBD1 or TRBD2 may fit D (5 bases each). Trimming removed 8 bases at V and 5 bases at J, with 16 bases between. Looked up from germline, CDR1 is SGHVS and CDR2 is FQNEAQ. CDR3 size: 14 residues. DNA of the CDR3: TGTGCCAGCTGGTATCCGGGACCGAACAATGAGCAGTTCTTC. It specifies CASWYPGPNNEQFF.

This clonotype appeared many times. This sequence joins TRBV5-5 and TRBJ2-7; D call uncertain. This CDR3 spans 11 amino acids. Germline V gene data show CDR1 as SGHKS and CDR2 as YYEKEE (reference sequence). Trimming cost V 2 bases and J 2 bases, with 2 bases left between them. CDR3 bases: TGTGCCAGCAGCTTAACCTACGAGCAGTACTTC. Translated, it gives CASSLTYEQYF.

This clonotype is labeled medium-sized (0.01 to 0.1%). CDR3 region: CASSWDEGYEQYF. The DNA of the CDR3 is TGTGCCAGCAGTTGGGACGAGGGCTACGAGCAGTACTTC. This sequence joins TRBV6-6 and TRBJ2-7; D is tentatively TRBD1 or TRBD2 (5 bases each). Germline lookup yields CDR1 MNHNY and CDR2 SVGAGI (reference sequence). The CDR3 has 13 residues. Trimming removed 4 bases at V and 3 bases at J, with 10 bases between.

This clonotype was seen at least ten times. This sequence joins TRBV6-1 and TRBJ2-3, with 15 bases that match TRBD2. The CDR3 loop spans 15 amino acids. Per germline, CDR1 MNHNS and CDR2 SASEGT. Trimming took 5 bases from V and 8 from J; bases not matched to a gene: 5. CDR3 DNA sequence: TGTGCCAGCAGTCGAGGACTAGCGGGAGGGGGTACGCAGTATTTT. It encodes CASSRGLAGGGTQYF.

To note about this clonotype: One end of the junction does not line up with germline, which may come from a read error. V is TRBV5-5 and J is TRBJ2-4, with TRBD2 identical over 16 bases. This CDR3 has 21 amino acids. CDR1 SGHKS and CDR2 YYEKEE come from the germline V gene (reference sequence). Here the CDR3 DNA reads TGTGCCAGCAGCTTGGACCGCCCCGGGACTAGCGGGAGGGCTAGCACAGACATGCAGTATTTC. Encoded protein: CASSLDRPGTSGRASTDMQYF.

To note about this clonotype: One end of the junction is discordant with germline, which a read error may explain. This CDR3 reads CASSEARGFSYSEQFF. The CDR3 DNA follows: TGTGCCAGCAGTGAAGCTCGAGGGTTCTCCTACAGTGAGCAGTTTTTT. The chain is built from TRBV6-1 and TRBJ2-1; D possibly corresponds to TRBD2 (5 bases). The CDR3 length is 16 residues. Per the germline V gene, CDR1 is MNHNS and CDR2 is SASEGT.

As concerns this clonotype: A read error may account for a junction end that differs from germline. The chain is built from TRBV6-5 and TRBJ2-4; the D call may be TRBD1 or TRBD2 (5 bases each). CDR1 is MNHEY and CDR2 is SVGAGI in the germline V gene. The CDR3 extends over 16 amino acids. The CDR3 nucleotides read TGTGCCAGCCGTTACTCGGGGCTGCGAGCCAAAAACACGCAGTATTTC. Translation gives CASRYSGLRAKNTQYF.

Comments on this clonotype: Mismatch with germline at one junction end may stem from a read error. V is TRBV6-5 and J is TRBJ2-3, with no clear D. The length of the CDR3 is 13 residues. The V gene's germline CDR1 is MNHEY and CDR2 SVGAGI. DNA for the CDR3: TGTGCCAGCGGTCTCTCCGTAACCGATACGCAGTATTTC. This translates into CASGLSVTDTQYF.

The genes are TRBV7-3 and TRBJ2-1; TRBD1 matches at 9 bases. Germline CDR1 reads SGHTA; CDR2 reads FQGTGA. Trimming cost V 1 base and J 7 bases; bases outside gene matches: 5. The CDR3 has 15 residues. The CDR3 coding sequence is TGTGCCAGCAGCTTAAGCGGGACAGGGCCAAATGAGCAGTTCTTC. This codes for CASSLSGTGPNEQFF.

By proportion, this clonotype is medium-sized (0.01 to 0.1%). The rearrangement joins TRBV12-3 or TRBV12-4 to TRBJ2-2, with D perhaps TRBD1 (5 bases). CDR3 length: 14 amino acids. V was trimmed by 4 bases and J by 2 bases, leaving 8 bases between them. CDR3 DNA: TGTGCCAGCAGTTCCCAGGGTAACACCGGGGAGCTGTTTTTT. It specifies CASSSQGNTGELFF.

This chain links TRBV7-9 with TRBJ1-4, with D perhaps TRBD1 (6 bases). Germline values: CDR1 SEHNR, CDR2 FQNEAQ (reference sequence). The CDR3 has 15 amino acids. V was clipped by 6 bases and J by 5 bases, with 16 bases between them. The CDR3 loop reads CASRKKGVLNEKLFF. In DNA form, the CDR3 reads TGTGCCAGCAGGAAAAAGGGGGTTTTGAATGAAAAACTGTTTTTT.

This sequence joins TRBV5-8 and TRBJ1-5, with 7 bases identical to TRBD1. Germline loops: CDR1 SGHTS, CDR2 YDEGEE. V was clipped by 4 bases and J by 5 bases; unmatched bases: 6. The CDR3 covers 14 residues. CDR3 amino acids: CASSNLQGYQPQHF. For the CDR3, the DNA is TGTGCCAGCAGCAATTTACAGGGGTATCAGCCCCAGCATTTT.

Comment on this clonotype: The junction departs from the called germline gene at one end, perhaps through a read error. The gene calls are TRBV6-1 and TRBJ2-2, with D perhaps assigned TRBD1 or TRBD2 (5 bases each). The germline V gene has CDR1 MNHNS and CDR2 SASEGT. This CDR3 comprises 15 residues. CDR3 coding DNA: TGTGCCAGGGGGCCACAGGATGTGAGCACCGGGGAGCTGTATTTT. It translates to CARGPQDVSTGELYF.

Comments on this clonotype: At one boundary the junction diverges from the germline segment, which might be a read error. V is TRBV7-2 and J is TRBJ2-3; no definite D call. CDR1 and CDR2 (germline): SGHTA, FQGNSA. The CDR3 extends over 14 amino acids. In nucleotides, the CDR3 is TGTGCGAGCAGCGTGGGCCTAGAGGAAGATACGCAGTATTTT. This translates into CASSVGLEEDTQYF.

This chain connects TRBV5-4 to TRBJ1-2, with D tentatively TRBD1 (5 bases). The CDR3 extends over 13 amino acids. Germline assignment: CDR1 SGHNT and CDR2 YYREEE (reference sequence). Trimming shortened V by 0 bases and J by 2 bases, and 5 bases separated the two germline ends. CDR3 protein: CASSLEGNYGYTF. The DNA for the CDR3 is TGTGCCAGCAGCTTGGAGGGGAACTATGGCTACACCTTC.

This sequence joins TRBV12-3 or TRBV12-4 and TRBJ2-4; D is perhaps TRBD1 or TRBD2 (5 bases each). Trimming took 8 bases from V and 10 from J, leaving 24 bases between them. This CDR3 spans 15 amino acids. Written as DNA, the CDR3 is TGTGCCAGCGGCTCGGGTCAGGGAGCCAAAGATATTCAGTACTTC. It is translated as CASGSGQGAKDIQYF.

The gene calls are TRBV6-4 and TRBJ2-1; a possible D gene is TRBD1 (7 bases). Trimming pared 7 bases from V and 9 bases from J, leaving 19 bases between. This CDR3 comprises 14 residues. Germline V gene sequence: CDR1 MRHNA, CDR2 SNTAGT. The CDR3 bases are TGTGCCAGCACCGACAAGGAGGGGGCGGGTGAGCAGTTCTTC. Its protein is CASTDKEGAGEQFF.

This clonotype has more than one count but fewer than ten. The rearrangement joins TRBV24-1 to TRBJ2-1; no clear D gene. The better agreement between TRBJ2-5 and the DNA end casts doubt on the J call. Germline CDR1 reads KGHDR; CDR2 reads SFDVKD. The CDR3 is 14 residues long. As DNA, the CDR3 is TGTGCCACCAGTGATACGTGGAAACGAGAGACCCAGTACTTC. It is translated as CATSDTWKRETQYF.

This clonotype was recorded a few times. V is TRBV7-2 and J is TRBJ2-7, with a tentative D call TRBD1 (5 bases). Germline CDR1 and CDR2: SGHTA and FQGNSA. The CDR3 sequence is 14 residues long. V shed 5 bases and J shed 6 bases, with 17 bases lying between them. CDR3 sequence (DNA): TGTGCCAGCAGCCCCATTCCCCGGCAGGGCGAGCAGTACTTC. Translated, it gives CASSPIPRQGEQYF.

This clonotype came up many times. A clone one base away is much larger, so this may be a read error. The CDR3 sequence: CASKPGQGPYEQFF. For the CDR3, the DNA is TGTGCCAGCAAACCAGGACAGGGACCCTACGAGCAGTTCTTC. The J gene is TRBJ2-1, the V gene TRBV7-2, with 8 bases lining up with TRBD1. The ends lost 7 bases at V and 10 bases at J; junction bases unmatched: 12. Germline loops: CDR1 SGHTA, CDR2 FQGNSA. The CDR3 consists of 14 residues.

V is TRBV3-1 and J is TRBJ1-2, with D hard to call. Germline V CDR1 and CDR2: LGHDT, YNNKEL (reference sequence). There are 13 residues in the CDR3. Trimming took 3 bases from V and 7 from J, leaving 12 bases between them. The CDR3 sequence: CASSHRSDGGYTF. Here the CDR3 DNA reads TGTGCCAGCAGCCATAGATCCGACGGTGGCTACACCTTC.

By share, this clonotype counts as medium-sized. This chain uses TRBV5-1 with TRBJ2-1; D gene uncertain. V lost 6 bases to trimming and J lost 4 bases, with 11 bases between them. The germline V gene encodes CDR1 SGHRS and CDR2 YFSETQ. The CDR3 has 13 residues. The CDR3 sequence: CASKESKYNEQFF. The CDR3 coding sequence is TGCGCCAGCAAGGAGTCAAAATACAATGAGCAGTTCTTC.

Worth noting for this clonotype: A read error is possible here, since a much larger clone lies one base away. The gene calls are TRBV10-3 and TRBJ2-1; D is undetermined. The CDR3 spans 9 residues. Per germline, CDR1 ENHRY and CDR2 SYGVKD. V shed 10 bases and J shed 10 bases, with 8 bases lying between them. CDR3 loop: CATHYEQFF. Here the CDR3 DNA reads TGTGCCACACACTACGAGCAGTTCTTC.

This sequence joins TRBV12-3 or TRBV12-4 and TRBJ1-2; 8 bases align to TRBD1. The CDR3 runs 15 residues. With V trimmed by 7 bases and J by 4 bases, 11 bases remained unmatched. The CDR3 protein is CASTTSDREIYGYTF. CDR3 DNA: TGTGCCAGCACGACCTCGGACAGGGAAATCTATGGCTACACCTTC.

This clonotype was counted ten times or more. This chain uses TRBV10-3 with TRBJ2-7; 8 positions match TRBD1. The CDR3 has 14 amino acids. J was trimmed by 1 base and V by 9 bases; bases with no gene match: 8. Germline assignment: CDR1 ENHRY and CDR2 SYGVKD. The CDR3 protein is CAIPHGTGSYEQYF. The CDR3 DNA reads as TGTGCCATTCCCCACGGGACAGGTTCCTACGAGCAGTACTTC.

Comment on this clonotype: A read error may account for a junction end that differs from germline. The chain links TRBV7-2 to TRBJ2-3; the D gene is possibly TRBD2 (6 bases). The CDR3 is 15 amino acids. In germline, CDR1 is SGHTA, CDR2 FQGNSA. CDR3 nucleotides: TGTGCCCGCAGCCCCGGGCTGGCCGCGGGAAATACGCAGTATTTC. This gives the protein CARSPGLAAGNTQYF.

This clonotype has a handful of counts. The gene calls are TRBV5-1 and TRBJ2-7; maybe TRBD1 (6 bases). The germline V and J ends were trimmed by 6 bases and 0 bases, with 22 bases remaining between them. The CDR3 length is 17 residues. Looked up from germline, CDR1 is SGHRS and CDR2 is YFSETQ. This CDR3 reads CASNNFGGTGSSYEQYF. Here the CDR3 DNA reads TGCGCCAGCAACAATTTTGGGGGTACAGGGAGCTCCTACGAGCAGTACTTC.

V is TRBV7-2 and J is TRBJ2-3, with TRBD2 matching 8 bases. CDR3 length equals 16 residues. Trimming took 7 bases from V and 9 from J; bases not matched to a gene: 18. The germline V gene has CDR1 SGHTA and CDR2 FQGNSA. CDR3 in amino acids: CASTRLGGGGHGTQYF. The CDR3 DNA follows: TGTGCCAGCACCAGGCTCGGGGGGGGGGGGCACGGGACGCAGTATTTT. Combining the CDR3 with reference TRBV7-2 and TRBJ2-3 gives the whole variable domain GAGVSQSPSNKVTEKGKDVELRCDPISGHTALYWYRQSLGQGLEFLIYFQGNSAPDKSGLPSDRFSAERTGGSVSTLTIQRTQQEDSAVYLCASTRLGGGGHGTQYFGPGTRLTVL.

The chain combines TRBV12-3 or TRBV12-4 with TRBJ2-4; D is perhaps TRBD1 (6 bases). The V end was cut by 5 bases, the J end by 8 bases, with 13 bases between. The CDR3 runs 13 residues. The CDR3 nucleotides are TGTGCCAGCAGTCCGACAGGTAGTGACATTCAGTACTTC. Residues: CASSPTGSDIQYF.

This chain connects TRBV14 to TRBJ2-5, with 11 bases matching TRBD2. Losses at the gene ends were 2 bases for V and 2 bases for J; bases not matched to a gene: 13. Germline CDR1 SGHDN, CDR2 FVKESK. The CDR3 is 19 residues long. The CDR3 nucleotides are TGTGCCAGCAGCCAACTCTCTCTCTCTAGCGGGAGGAGACAAGAGACCCAGTACTTC. As protein: CASSQLSLSSGRRQETQYF.